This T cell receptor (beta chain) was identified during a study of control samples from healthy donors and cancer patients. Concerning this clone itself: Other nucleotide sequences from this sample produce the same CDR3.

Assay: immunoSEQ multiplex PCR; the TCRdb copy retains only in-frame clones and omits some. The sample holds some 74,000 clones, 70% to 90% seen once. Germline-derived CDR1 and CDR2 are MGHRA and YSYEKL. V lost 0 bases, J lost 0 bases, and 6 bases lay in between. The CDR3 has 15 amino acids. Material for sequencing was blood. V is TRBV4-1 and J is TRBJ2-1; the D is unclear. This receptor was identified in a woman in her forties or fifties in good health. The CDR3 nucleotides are TGCGCCAGCAGCCAAGAACCGAACTCCTACAATGAGCAGTTCTTC. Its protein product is CASSQEPNSYNEQFF.